This T cell receptor beta chain came from a study of patients and donors after allogeneic stem cell transplantation (dated by TCRdb to 2018 to 2020). The method behind the library was RT-PCR. This sample was sequenced with a NextSeq 550. In-frame beta chains were kept once TCRdb had trimmed the public reads at Q25 with fastp and called clones with MiXCR. Entries are consolidated by CDR3 protein sequence, retaining the most common genes and DNA. Within this sample are roughly 960,000 distinct CDR3 sequences, with about 20% of them counted one time only. Of the sample, about 6% is held by the ten largest clones. About this clonotype itself: Its antigen has not been determined. Per-base quality was not reported, and no clone a single base away is much larger than it.

V is reduced by 7 bases and J by 9 bases, leaving a spacing of 15 bases between them. The CDR3 starts with the cysteine, ends with the phenylalanine, and has 12 residues. Just the 36-base CDR3 DNA is kept, in frame starting at base 1. CDR1 and CDR2 were assigned from the germline V gene as SNHLY and FYNNEI. The clonotype originates from a human donor who was either an allogeneic HSCT recipient or a stem cell or donor lymphocyte infusion donor (not recorded which). It is not recorded whose cells these are; they may come from a transplant donor. In this chain, TRBV2 is recombined with TRBJ2-5; the D gene identity is not certain. Sequencing input: blood, either unsorted or a sorted T cell fraction (not recorded which). CDR3 region: CASTPLSESQYF. The nucleotides read TGTGCCAGCACCCCTTTAAGTGAATCCCAGTACTTC. With the rest looked up from the reference TRBV2 and TRBJ2-5 genes rather than sequenced, the full variable domain is EPEVTQTPSHQVTQMGQEVILRCVPISNHLYFYWYRQILGQKVEFLVSFYNNEISEKSEIFDDQFSVERPDGSNFTLKIRSTKLEDSAMYFCASTPLSESQYFGPGTRLLVL.